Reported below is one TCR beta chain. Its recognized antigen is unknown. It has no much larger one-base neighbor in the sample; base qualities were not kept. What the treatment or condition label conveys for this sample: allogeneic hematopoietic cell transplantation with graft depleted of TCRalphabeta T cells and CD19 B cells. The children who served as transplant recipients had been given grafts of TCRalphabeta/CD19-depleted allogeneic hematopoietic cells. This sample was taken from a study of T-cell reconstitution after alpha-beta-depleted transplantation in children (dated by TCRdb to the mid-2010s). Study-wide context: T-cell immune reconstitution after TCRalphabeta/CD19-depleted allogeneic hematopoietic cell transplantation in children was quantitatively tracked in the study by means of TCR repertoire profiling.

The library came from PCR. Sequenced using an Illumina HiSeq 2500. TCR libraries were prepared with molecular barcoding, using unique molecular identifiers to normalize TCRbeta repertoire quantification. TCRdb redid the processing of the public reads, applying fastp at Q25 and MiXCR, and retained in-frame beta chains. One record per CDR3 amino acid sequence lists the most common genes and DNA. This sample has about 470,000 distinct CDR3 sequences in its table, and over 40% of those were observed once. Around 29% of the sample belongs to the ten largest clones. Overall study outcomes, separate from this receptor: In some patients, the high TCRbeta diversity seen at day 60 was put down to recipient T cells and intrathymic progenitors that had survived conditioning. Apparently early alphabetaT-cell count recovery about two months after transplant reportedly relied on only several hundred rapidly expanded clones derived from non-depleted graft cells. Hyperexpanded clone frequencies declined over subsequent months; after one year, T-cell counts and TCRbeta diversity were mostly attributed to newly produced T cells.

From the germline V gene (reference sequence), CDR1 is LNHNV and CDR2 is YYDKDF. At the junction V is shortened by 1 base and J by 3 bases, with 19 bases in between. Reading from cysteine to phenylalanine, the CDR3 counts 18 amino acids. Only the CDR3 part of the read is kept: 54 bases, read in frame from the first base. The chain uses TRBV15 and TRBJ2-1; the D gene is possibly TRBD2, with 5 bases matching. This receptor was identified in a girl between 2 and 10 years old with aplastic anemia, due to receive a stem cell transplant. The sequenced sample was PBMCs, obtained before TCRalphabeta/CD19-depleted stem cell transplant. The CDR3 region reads CATSRVGGLGRLYNEQFF. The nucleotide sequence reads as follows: TGTGCCACCAGCAGAGTCGGTGGTTTGGGGAGACTCTACAATGAGCAGTTCTTC. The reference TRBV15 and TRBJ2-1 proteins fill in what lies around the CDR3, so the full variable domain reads DAMVIQNPRYQVTQFGKPVTLSCSQTLNHNVMYWYQQKSSQAPKLLFHYYDKDFNNEADTPDNFQSRRPNTSFCFLDIRSPGLGDTAMYLCATSRVGGLGRLYNEQFFGPGTRLTVL.